This T cell receptor (beta chain) was captured in a study of T cells after yellow fever vaccination (dated by TCRdb to between 2018 and 2021). Notes on the research overall: The SMART-Seq v4 Ultra Low Input RNA kit was used to prepare libraries from fractions with low cell numbers. Blood was collected at multiple timepoints before and after primary and secondary immunization, and bulk PBMC replicates and cell subsets were isolated. Bulk TCR alpha and beta repertoires were sequenced longitudinally to track T-cell clones before and after primary and booster YFV17D yellow fever vaccination. Two healthy male donors, one aged 18 to 30 and one aged 30 to 39 years, were included in the cohort. Study-wide findings and limitations: Only two donors were included in the study, so the extent to which the findings can be generalized is limited. Because abundant contaminating clonotypes from the bulk population could be contained in FACS-sorted repertoires, computational filtering was required. Most clones expanded after primary vaccination were re-detected after the booster (around 96% of CD4 and about 88% of CD8), suggesting broad memory maintenance. Compared with the primary T-cell response, the secondary T-cell response was weaker but faster, peaking on day 5 rather than day 15. A small fraction of clonotypes appeared in both the CD4 and CD8 compartments, likely as a result of convergent recombination.

The treatment or condition label, read with the paper, signifies: live attenuated yellow fever vaccine strain. At every blood-draw timepoint, two biological replicates of bulk PBMCs were collected. PBMCs were isolated from peripheral blood using a standard Ficoll-Paque protocol. TriZol was used to extract RNA from bulk PBMCs, CD4 and CD8 fractions, and dextramer-positive and dextramer-negative fractions. This clonotype was detected ten times or more. The clone's antigen remains unknown. Base qualities are missing; no much larger clone stands one base away. Instrument used: Illumina NovaSeq 6000. TCR cDNA was synthesized by 5'RACE template switching, which introduced a universal primer site and unique molecular identifiers. Priming of cDNA synthesis was performed from both the TCR alpha and TCR beta constant segments. Library amplification involved two PCR steps, and the second step added sample barcodes and sequencing adapters. Libraries were sequenced on Illumina HiSeq 2500 (2x100 bp) or NovaSeq (2x150 bp). In the paper's pipeline: MIGEC was used to demultiplex reads and collapse the reads into UMI consensus sequences, and MiXCR was used for V(D)J alignment. Clonotypes responding to the vaccine were identified with edgeR on replicate PBMC samples, with the criteria of FDR below 0.01 and a log2 fold change above 5 up to day 15. CD4 or CD8 identity was assigned to each bulk clonotype according to whether the clonotype was present at higher abundance in the sequenced CD4 repertoire or the sequenced CD8 repertoire. TCRdb's own reprocessing of the public reads used fastp at Q25 and MiXCR and kept productive beta chains. Rows are combined by CDR3 protein, so each entry shows the most common genes and DNA. The V and J calls were determined by TCRdb, not by the authors. The sample has some 250,000 distinct CDR3 sequences on record, about 3.5% of them singletons. Together, the top ten hold about 20% of the sample.

V lost 2 bases and J lost 4 bases; the stretch between them is 16 bases long. The CDR3, from cysteine to phenylalanine, totals 16 residues. Just CDR3 DNA is preserved here, 48 bases in frame from base 1. According to the germline V gene, CDR1 reads MNHNS and CDR2 reads SASEGT. The receptor was isolated from a man between 18 and 35 years old who received the YFV17D yellow fever vaccine. The receptor chain draws on TRBV6-1 and TRBJ2-3, with TRBD1 tentatively as D gene (5 bases match). The sequences come from PBMCs, collected 15 days after the yellow fever booster vaccination. The CDR3 protein is CASSEMGRRSADTQYF. The bases are TGTGCCAGCAGTGAAATGGGGCGCAGGAGCGCAGATACGCAGTATTTT.